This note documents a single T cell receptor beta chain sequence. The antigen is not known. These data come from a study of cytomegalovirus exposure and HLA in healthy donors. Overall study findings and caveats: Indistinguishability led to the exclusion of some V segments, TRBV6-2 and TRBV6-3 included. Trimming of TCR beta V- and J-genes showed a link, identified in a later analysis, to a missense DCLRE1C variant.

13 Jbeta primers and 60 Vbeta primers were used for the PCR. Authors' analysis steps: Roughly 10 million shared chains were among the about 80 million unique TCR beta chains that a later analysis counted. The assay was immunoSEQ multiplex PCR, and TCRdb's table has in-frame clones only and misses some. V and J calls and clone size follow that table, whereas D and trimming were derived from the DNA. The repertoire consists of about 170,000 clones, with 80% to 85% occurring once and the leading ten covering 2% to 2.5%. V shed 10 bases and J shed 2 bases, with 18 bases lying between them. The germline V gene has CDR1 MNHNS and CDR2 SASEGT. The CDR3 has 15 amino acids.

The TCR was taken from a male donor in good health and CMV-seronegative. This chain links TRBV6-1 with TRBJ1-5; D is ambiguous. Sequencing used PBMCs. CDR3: CATTGLRAGNQPQHF. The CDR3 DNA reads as TGTGCCACCACGGGCCTCCGAGCGGGCAATCAGCCCCAGCATTTT.